The 2 T cell receptor beta chains below were found in one sample sequenced in a study of PD-1 blockade in classical Hodgkin lymphoma (TCRdb year 2020). The label giving this sample's time point can be read as: cycle 4 day 1 (C4D1), after five to seven weeks of nivolumab. Relapse after autologous stem cell transplantation had occurred in all trial patients, and cohorts A, B and C were distinguished by prior brentuximab vedotin exposure. Library preparation used the immunoSEQ multiplex PCR assay. This immuneACCESS table, as held by TCRdb, lists in-frame sequences with V and J called but not all clones. Of the missing ones, under half trace to an unresolved V gene in checked studies; the others have no known cause. The sample table lists around 90,000 clones, around 78% of them with a count of one. The ten largest clonotypes hold 9.4% of the sample. This material consisted of peripheral blood mononuclear cells (PBMCs), taken before the fourth cycle of nivolumab. Receptor source: a human donor with classical Hodgkin lymphoma.

As to this clone: Other DNA sequences in this specimen translate into the identical CDR3. V and J are TRBV7-9 and TRBJ1-2; D not certain. Germline assignment: CDR1 SEHNR and CDR2 FQNEAQ (reference sequence). Between the trimmed V and J ends, which lost 0 bases and 3 bases, there was a span of 2 bases. The CDR3 has 12 amino acids. The CDR3 bases are TGTGCCAGCAGCTTAGCAGACTATGGCTACACCTTC. This sequence encodes CASSLADYGYTF.

The chain is built from TRBV9 and TRBJ2-1; 10 bases map to TRBD2. There are 18 residues in the CDR3. From germline, CDR1 is SGDLS and CDR2 YYNGEE. J gave up 2 bases and V 2 bases, and 10 bases lay outside the gene matches. The DNA of the CDR3 is TGTGCCAGCAGCGTTTCAAGCGGGGGGGCCGGCCCCTACAATGAGCAGTTCTTC. It specifies CASSVSSGGAGPYNEQFF.